The clone carrying this T cell receptor (beta chain) was seen a handful of times. Its antigen is currently unknown. This entry belongs to a study of beta chain features in type 1 diabetes. CDR1 and CDR2 (germline): SNHLY, FYNNEI. V lost 5 bases and J lost 0; bases outside the gene matches: 4. This CDR3 is built from 15 residues. The authors reverse transcribed all of the isolated RNA, so sequencing captured expressed TCRB transcripts. Only in-frame clones appear in the TCRdb table, and some are missing; sequencing was by immunoSEQ multiplex PCR. The sample gives about 150,000 clones, roughly 10% of which show up once; roughly 0.7% is in the top ten. Study-level findings and limits: The study found moderately but significantly shorter TCRB CDR3s in all four CD4+ subsets of Type 1 diabetes patients.

The rearrangement links TRBV2 to TRBJ2-7; 10 bases are a match to TRBD1. Sequencing was carried out using central memory CD4+ T cells from blood. This TCR derives from a young woman with type 1 diabetes. Here the CDR3 reads CASSYRTGGSYEQYF. In DNA, the CDR3 is TGTGCCAGCAGTTATCGGACAGGGGGCTCCTACGAGCAGTACTTC.